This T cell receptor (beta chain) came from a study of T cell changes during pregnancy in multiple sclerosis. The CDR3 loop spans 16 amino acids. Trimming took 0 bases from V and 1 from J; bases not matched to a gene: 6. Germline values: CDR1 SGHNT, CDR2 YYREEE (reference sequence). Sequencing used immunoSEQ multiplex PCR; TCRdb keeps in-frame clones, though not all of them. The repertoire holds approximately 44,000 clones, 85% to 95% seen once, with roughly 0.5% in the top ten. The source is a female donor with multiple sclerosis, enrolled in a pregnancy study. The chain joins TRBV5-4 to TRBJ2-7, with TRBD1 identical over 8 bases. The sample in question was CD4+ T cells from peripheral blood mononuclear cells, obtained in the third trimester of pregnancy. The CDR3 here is CASSLGPRDRSYEQYF. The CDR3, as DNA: TGTGCCAGCAGCTTGGGCCCCCGGGACAGGTCCTACGAGCAGTACTTC. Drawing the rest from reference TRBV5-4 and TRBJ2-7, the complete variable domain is ETGVTQSPTHLIKTRGQQVTLRCSSQSGHNTVSWYQQALGQGPQFIFQYYREEENGRGNFPPRFSGLQFPNYSSELNVNALELDDSALYLCASSLGPRDRSYEQYFGPGTRLTVT.